In its sample, the clone carrying this T cell receptor (beta chain) was seen once. No antigen is known for it. This entry is derived from a study of T cell repertoires in cytomegalovirus infection. Study context: Public TCR beta signature analysis indicated the presence of both CMV infection and matching HLA type. Broader study findings: The ex vivo response was dominated by HLA-C-restricted CMV-specific TCR beta clonotypes. Carriers of CMV plus the relevant HLA were identified by cumulative public TCR beta family frequency.

TCRdb passed the reads through MiXCR, listing each CDR3 protein once. The table records around 740,000 distinct CDR3 sequences, roughly a third of them present only once. Trimming shortened V by 3 bases and J by 2 bases, and 7 bases separated the two germline ends. CDR3 length: 13 amino acids. The germline V gene encodes CDR1 SGDLS and CDR2 YYNGEE. This TCR was sampled from a human donor in good health (CMV status not recorded). Some clones in this sample may be carry-over from other donors' samples. The source material was PBMCs. This chain uses TRBV9 with TRBJ2-3; D is unclear. CDR3: CASSDGYTDTQYF. Here the CDR3 DNA reads TGTGCCAGCAGCGACGGATACACAGATACGCAGTATTTT.